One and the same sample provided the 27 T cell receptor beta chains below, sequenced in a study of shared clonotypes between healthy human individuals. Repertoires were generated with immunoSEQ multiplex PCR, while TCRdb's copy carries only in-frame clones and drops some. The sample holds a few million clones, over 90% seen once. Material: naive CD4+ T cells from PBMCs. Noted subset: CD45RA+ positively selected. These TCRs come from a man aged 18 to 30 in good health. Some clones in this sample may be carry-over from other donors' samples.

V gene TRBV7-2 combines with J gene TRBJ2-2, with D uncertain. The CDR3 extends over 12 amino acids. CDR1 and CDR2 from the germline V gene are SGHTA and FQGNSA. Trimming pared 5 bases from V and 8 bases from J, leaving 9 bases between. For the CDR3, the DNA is TGTGCCAGCAGCCCCCCCCGGGGGGAGCTGTTTTTT. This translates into CASSPPRGELFF.

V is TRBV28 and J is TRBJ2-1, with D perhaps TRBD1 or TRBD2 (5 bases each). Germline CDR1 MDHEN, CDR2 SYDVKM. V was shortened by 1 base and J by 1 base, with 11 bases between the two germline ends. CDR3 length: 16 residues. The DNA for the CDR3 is TGTGCCAGCAGTTTATACGGGACGAAATCCTACAATGAGCAGTTCTTC. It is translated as CASSLYGTKSYNEQFF. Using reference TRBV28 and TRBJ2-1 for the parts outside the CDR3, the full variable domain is DVKVTQSSRYLVKRTGEKVFLECVQDMDHENMFWYRQDPGLGLRLIYFSYDVKMKEKGDIPEGYSVSREKKERFSLILESASTNQTSMYLCASSLYGTKSYNEQFFGPGTRLTVL.

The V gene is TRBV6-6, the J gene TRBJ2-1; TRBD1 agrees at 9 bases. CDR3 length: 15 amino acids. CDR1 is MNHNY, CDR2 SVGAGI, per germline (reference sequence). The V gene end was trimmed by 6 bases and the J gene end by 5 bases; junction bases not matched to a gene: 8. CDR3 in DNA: TGTGCCAGCAGCCTGAACAGGGGGCTAGACAATGAGCAGTTCTTC. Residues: CASSLNRGLDNEQFF.

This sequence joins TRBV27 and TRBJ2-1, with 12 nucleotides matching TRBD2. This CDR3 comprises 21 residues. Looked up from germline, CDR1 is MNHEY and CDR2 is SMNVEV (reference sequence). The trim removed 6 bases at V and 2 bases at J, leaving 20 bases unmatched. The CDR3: CASRDLPHSRTSGNAYNEQFF. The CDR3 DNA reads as TGTGCCAGCAGGGACTTACCCCACTCACGGACTAGCGGGAATGCCTACAATGAGCAGTTCTTC.

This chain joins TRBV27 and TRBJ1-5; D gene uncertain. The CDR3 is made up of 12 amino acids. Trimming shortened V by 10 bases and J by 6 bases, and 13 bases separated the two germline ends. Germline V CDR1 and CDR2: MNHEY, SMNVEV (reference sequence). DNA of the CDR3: TGTGCCACAGACATGTCTGGTCAGCCCCAGCATTTT. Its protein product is CATDMSGQPQHF.

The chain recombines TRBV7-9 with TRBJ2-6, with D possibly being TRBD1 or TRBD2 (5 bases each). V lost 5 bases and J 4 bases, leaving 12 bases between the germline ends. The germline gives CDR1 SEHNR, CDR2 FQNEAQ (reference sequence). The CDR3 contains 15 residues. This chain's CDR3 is CASSPLGTGANVLTF. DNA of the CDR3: TGTGCCAGCAGCCCTCTTGGGACCGGGGCCAACGTCCTGACTTTC.

The CDR3 spells CASRRQGGSTDTQYF. The CDR3 DNA reads TGTGCCAGCAGGAGACAGGGGGGGAGCACAGATACGCAGTATTTT. The J gene is TRBJ2-3, the V gene TRBV6-6, with TRBD1 matching over 9 bases. The CDR3 sequence is 15 residues long. Germline V gene lookup returns CDR1 MNHNY and CDR2 SVGAGI (reference sequence). Trimming cost V 6 bases and J 0 bases; bases outside gene matches: 4.

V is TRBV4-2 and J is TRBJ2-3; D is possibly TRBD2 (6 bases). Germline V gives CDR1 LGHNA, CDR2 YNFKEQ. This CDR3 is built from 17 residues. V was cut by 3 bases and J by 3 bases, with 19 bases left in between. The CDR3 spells CASSQGGSGLMTDTQYF. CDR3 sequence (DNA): TGTGCCAGCAGCCAGGGGGGTAGCGGATTAATGACAGATACGCAGTATTTT.

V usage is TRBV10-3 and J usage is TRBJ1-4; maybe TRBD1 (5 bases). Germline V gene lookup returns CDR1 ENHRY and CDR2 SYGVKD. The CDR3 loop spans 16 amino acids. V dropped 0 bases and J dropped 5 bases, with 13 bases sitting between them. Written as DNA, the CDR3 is TGTGCCATCAGTGAGTCTTCGGGGGATGGGAATGAAAAACTGTTTTTT. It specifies CAISESSGDGNEKLFF.

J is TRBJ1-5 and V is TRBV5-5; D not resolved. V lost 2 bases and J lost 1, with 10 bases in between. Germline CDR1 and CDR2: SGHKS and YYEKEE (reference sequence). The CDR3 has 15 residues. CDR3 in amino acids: CASSLTLGSNQPQHF. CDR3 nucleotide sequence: TGTGCCAGCAGCTTAACTTTGGGGAGCAATCAGCCCCAGCATTTT.

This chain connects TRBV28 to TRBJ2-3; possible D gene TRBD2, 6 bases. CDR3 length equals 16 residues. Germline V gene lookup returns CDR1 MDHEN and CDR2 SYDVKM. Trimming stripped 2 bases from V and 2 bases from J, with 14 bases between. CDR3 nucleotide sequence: TGTGCCAGCAGTTTACACGGGAGTGACCCCACAGATACGCAGTATTTT. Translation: CASSLHGSDPTDTQYF.

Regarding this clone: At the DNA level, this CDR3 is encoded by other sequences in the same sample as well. The CDR3, as DNA: TGTGCCAGTAGAGGATCCGGAAACACCATATATTTT. This gives the protein CASRGSGNTIYF. The chain employs TRBV28 and TRBJ1-3; D ambiguous. The ends were cut back, 9 bases at V and 4 bases at J, with 10 bases in the middle. Germline CDR1 is MDHEN and CDR2 is SYDVKM. The CDR3 length is 12 residues. Full variable domain (missing parts from reference TRBV28 and TRBJ1-3): DVKVTQSSRYLVKRTGEKVFLECVQDMDHENMFWYRQDPGLGLRLIYFSYDVKMKEKGDIPEGYSVSREKKERFSLILESASTNQTSMYLCASRGSGNTIYFGEGSWLTVV.

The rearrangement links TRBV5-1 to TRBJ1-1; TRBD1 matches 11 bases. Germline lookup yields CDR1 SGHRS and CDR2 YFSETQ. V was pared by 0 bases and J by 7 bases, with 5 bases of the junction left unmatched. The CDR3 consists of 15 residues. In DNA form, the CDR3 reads TGCGCCAGCAGCTTGGCCCGGGACAGGGGGAGTGAAGCTTTCTTT. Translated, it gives CASSLARDRGSEAFF.

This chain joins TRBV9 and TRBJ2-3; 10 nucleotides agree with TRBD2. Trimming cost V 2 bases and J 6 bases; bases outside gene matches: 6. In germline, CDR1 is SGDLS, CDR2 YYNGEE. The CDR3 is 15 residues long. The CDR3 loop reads CASSVTGLAPDTQYF. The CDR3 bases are TGTGCCAGCAGCGTCACGGGACTAGCGCCCGATACGCAGTATTTT.

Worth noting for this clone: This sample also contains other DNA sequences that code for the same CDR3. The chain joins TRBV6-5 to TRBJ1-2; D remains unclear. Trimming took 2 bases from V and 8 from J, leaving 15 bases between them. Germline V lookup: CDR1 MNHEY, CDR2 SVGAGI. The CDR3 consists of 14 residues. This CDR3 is CASSYSRTGGGYTF. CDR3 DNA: TGTGCCAGCAGTTACAGCCGGACGGGTGGCGGCTACACCTTC.

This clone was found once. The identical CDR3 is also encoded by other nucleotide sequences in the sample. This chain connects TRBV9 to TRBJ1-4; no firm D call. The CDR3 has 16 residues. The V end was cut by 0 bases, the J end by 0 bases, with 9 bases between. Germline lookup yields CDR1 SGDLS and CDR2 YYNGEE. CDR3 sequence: CASSVGRSATNEKLFF. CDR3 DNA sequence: TGTGCCAGCAGCGTAGGTAGATCTGCAACTAATGAAAAACTGTTTTTT.

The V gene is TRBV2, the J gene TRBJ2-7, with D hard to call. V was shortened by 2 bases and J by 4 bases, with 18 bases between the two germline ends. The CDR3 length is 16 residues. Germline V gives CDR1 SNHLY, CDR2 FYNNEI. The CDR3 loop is CASSERWFRALYEQYF. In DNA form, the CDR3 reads TGTGCCAGCAGTGAAAGGTGGTTCCGGGCTCTGTACGAGCAGTACTTC.

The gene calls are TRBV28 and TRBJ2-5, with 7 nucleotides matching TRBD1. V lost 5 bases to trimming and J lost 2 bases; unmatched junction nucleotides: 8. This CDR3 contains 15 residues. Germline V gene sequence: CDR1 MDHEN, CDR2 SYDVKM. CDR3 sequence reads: CASSTPGTVQETQYF. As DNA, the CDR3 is TGTGCCAGCAGTACACCGGGGACAGTACAAGAGACCCAGTACTTC.

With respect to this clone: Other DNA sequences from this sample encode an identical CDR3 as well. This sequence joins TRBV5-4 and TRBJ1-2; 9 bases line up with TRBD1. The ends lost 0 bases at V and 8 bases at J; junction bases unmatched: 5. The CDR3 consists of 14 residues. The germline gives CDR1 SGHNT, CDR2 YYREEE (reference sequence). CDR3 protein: CASSLDRGTGGYTF. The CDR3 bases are TGTGCCAGCAGCTTGGACAGGGGGACAGGGGGCTACACCTTC.

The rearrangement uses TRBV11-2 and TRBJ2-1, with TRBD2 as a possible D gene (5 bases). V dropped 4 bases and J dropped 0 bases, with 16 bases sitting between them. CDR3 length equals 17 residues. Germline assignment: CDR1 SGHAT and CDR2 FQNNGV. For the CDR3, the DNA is TGTGCCAGCAGCTCCCGGTTGAGCGGCTACTCCTACAATGAGCAGTTCTTC. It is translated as CASSSRLSGYSYNEQFF.

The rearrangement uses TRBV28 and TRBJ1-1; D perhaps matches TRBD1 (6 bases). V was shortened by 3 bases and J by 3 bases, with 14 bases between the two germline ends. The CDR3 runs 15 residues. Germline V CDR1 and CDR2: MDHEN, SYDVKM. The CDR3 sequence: CASSFPGAGDTEAFF. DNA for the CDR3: TGTGCCAGCAGTTTCCCAGGGGCCGGGGACACTGAAGCTTTCTTT.

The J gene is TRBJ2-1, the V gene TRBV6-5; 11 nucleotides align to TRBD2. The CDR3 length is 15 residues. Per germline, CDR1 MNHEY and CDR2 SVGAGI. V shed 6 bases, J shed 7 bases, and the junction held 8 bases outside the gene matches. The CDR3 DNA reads TGTGCCAGCAGCCCAACTAGCGGGAGTCTAAATGAGCAGTTCTTC. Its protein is CASSPTSGSLNEQFF.

The CDR3, as DNA: TGTGCCAGCAGCGTAGATAGCCCTGGGGCTTTCTTT. Residues: CASSVDSPGAFF. This rearrangement joins TRBV9 to TRBJ1-1; D call uncertain. The CDR3 has 12 amino acids. The V end lost 0 bases, the J end lost 11 bases, and 11 bases lay between the germline ends. Germline V gene sequence: CDR1 SGDLS, CDR2 YYNGEE.

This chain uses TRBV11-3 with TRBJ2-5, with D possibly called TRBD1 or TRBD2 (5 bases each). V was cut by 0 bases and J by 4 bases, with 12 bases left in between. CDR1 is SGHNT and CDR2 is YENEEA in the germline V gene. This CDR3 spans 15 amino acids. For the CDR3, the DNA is TGTGCCAGCAGCTTAGATGGGTCAGGGACAGAGACCCAGTACTTC. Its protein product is CASSLDGSGTETQYF.

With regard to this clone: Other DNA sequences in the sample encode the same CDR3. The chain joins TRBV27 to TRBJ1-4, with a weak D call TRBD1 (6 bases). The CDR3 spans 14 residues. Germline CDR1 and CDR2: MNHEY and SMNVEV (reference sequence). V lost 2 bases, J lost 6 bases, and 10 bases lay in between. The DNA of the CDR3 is TGTGCCAGCAGTTTAAGGGGGGTTGATGAAAAACTGTTTTTT. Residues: CASSLRGVDEKLFF.

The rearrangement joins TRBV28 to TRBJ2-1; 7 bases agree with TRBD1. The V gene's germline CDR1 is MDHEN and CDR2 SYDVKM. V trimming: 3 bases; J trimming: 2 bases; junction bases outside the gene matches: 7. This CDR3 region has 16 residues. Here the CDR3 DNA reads TGTGCCAGCAGTTTGTCGGACAGGAGAGCCTACAATGAGCAGTTCTTC. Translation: CASSLSDRRAYNEQFF. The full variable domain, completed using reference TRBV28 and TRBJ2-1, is DVKVTQSSRYLVKRTGEKVFLECVQDMDHENMFWYRQDPGLGLRLIYFSYDVKMKEKGDIPEGYSVSREKKERFSLILESASTNQTSMYLCASSLSDRRAYNEQFFGPGTRLTVL.

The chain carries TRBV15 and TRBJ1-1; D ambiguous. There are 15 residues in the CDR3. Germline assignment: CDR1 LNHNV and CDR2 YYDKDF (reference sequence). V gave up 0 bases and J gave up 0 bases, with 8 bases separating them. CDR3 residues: CATSRELTVNTEAFF. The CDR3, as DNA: TGTGCCACCAGCAGAGAACTAACAGTGAACACTGAAGCTTTCTTT.